This T cell receptor beta chain stems from a study of blood T cell repertoires in COVID-19. Which cohort a participant joined came from the clinical history participants gave. Clones were sequenced by immunoSEQ multiplex PCR, and TCRdb holds only the in-frame ones, with some missing. The table has approximately 150,000 clones, roughly 84% seen once. The CDR3 is 13 amino acids. The germline gives CDR1 SGHRS, CDR2 YFSETQ. The ends lost 4 bases at V and 4 bases at J; junction bases unmatched: 4. The sequencing sample was made of PBMCs or T cells enriched from blood (not recorded which). This clonotype originated in a man aged 45 to 65 who had recovered from COVID-19. The V call is TRBV5-1, the J call TRBJ1-2, with TRBD1 matching 7 bases. The CDR3 reads CASSPRDSYGYTF. CDR3 DNA: TGCGCCAGCAGCCCCCGGGACAGCTATGGCTACACCTTC.